This TCR beta chain was profiled in a study of spatial heterogeneity in lung cancer. Looked up from germline, CDR1 is GTSNPN and CDR2 is SVGIG (reference sequence). The CDR3 length is 13 residues. Trimming removed 4 bases from V and 5 bases from J, with 14 bases in between. TCRdb reprocessed the 5' RACE reads with MiXCR, giving one entry per CDR3 protein. The sample holds approximately 40,000 distinct CDR3 sequences; 5.2% are singletons and the top ten take 29%. This clonotype showed up many times. Time point of the sample: sample taken at primary tumor resection. Without sorting, whole RNA was sequenced from tumor, nontumor lung or frozen PBMC.

The sequences come from PBMCs, collected at surgery. The chain uses TRBV30 and TRBJ1-1; TRBD1 is a possible D gene (5 bases). The TCR was taken from a female donor with early-stage non-small cell lung cancer. The CDR3 nucleotides read TGTGCCTGGATGACGGGGGGTTTTACTGAAGCTTTCTTT. As protein: CAWMTGGFTEAFF.